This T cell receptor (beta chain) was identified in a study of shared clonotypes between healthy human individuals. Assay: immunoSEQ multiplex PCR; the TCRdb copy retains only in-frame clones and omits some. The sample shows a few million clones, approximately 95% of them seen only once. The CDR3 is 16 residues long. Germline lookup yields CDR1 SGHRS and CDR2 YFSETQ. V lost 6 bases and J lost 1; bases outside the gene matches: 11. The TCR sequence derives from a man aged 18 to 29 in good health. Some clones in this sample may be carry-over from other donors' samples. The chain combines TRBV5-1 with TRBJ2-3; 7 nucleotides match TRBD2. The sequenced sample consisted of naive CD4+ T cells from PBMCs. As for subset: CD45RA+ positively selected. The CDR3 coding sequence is TGCGCCAGCACCCAAGAAGGTAGCGGGCGCACAGATACGCAGTATTTT. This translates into CASTQEGSGRTDTQYF.